This entry concerns a single T cell receptor beta chain. Its antigen is as yet unknown. This CDR3 is built from 11 residues. Germline V CDR1 and CDR2: SQVTM, ANQGSEA. V dropped 6 bases and J dropped 11 bases, with 14 bases sitting between them. In the PCR, 60 Vbeta and 13 Jbeta primers were used. Libraries were prepared by immunoSEQ multiplex PCR; TCRdb keeps only in-frame clonotypes and omits some of them. The data contain around 100,000 clones, 70% to 85% of them singletons. These data originate in a study of cytomegalovirus exposure and HLA in healthy donors. Findings of the study overall: Later on, an analysis showed TCR association rates differing by HLA locus, with DRB1 the most and HLA-C the fewest. Cytomegalovirus-associated status was assigned to 164 TCR beta chains.

Donors were ostensibly healthy at sampling, although undocumented immune exposures were probable. The clonotype originates from a woman younger than 35 in good health and CMV-seronegative. The sequenced sample consisted of PBMCs. The V gene is TRBV29-1, the J gene TRBJ2-1, with D maybe TRBD2 (5 bases). The CDR3 bases are TGCAGCGTACCGAGGGAGACCCAGCAGTTCTTC. Encoded protein: CSVPRETQQFF.